This T cell receptor beta chain was identified during a study of cytomegalovirus exposure and HLA in healthy donors. Study-level results: Links to common viral pathogens appeared, in a later analysis, for several of the most significant clusters.

PCR amplification relied on 60 Vbeta primers (plus 13 Jbeta primers). Clones were read by immunoSEQ multiplex PCR, and TCRdb kept only the in-frame ones, dropping some. The sample gives approximately 130,000 clones, roughly four fifths of which show up once; less than 3% is in the top ten. To note about this clone: What it recognizes is unknown.

Germline lookup yields CDR1 MNHEY and CDR2 SVGAGI. V was clipped by 4 bases and J by 8 bases, with 20 bases between them. There are 15 residues in the CDR3. The receptor was isolated from a middle-aged woman in good health and CMV-seropositive. The chain recombines TRBV6-5 with TRBJ1-2; no clear D gene. Sequencing was carried out using PBMCs. The DNA of the CDR3 is TGTGCCAGCAGTTCCCCCGCGCCCCCGTACTGGGGCTACACCTTC. It yields the protein CASSSPAPPYWGYTF.